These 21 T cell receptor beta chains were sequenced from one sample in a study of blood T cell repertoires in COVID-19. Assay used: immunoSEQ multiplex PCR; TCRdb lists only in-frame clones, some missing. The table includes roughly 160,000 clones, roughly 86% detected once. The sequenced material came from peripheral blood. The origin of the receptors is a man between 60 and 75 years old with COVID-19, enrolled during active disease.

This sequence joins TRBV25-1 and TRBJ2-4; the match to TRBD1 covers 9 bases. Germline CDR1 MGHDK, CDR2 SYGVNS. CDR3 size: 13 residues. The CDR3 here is CEVPGQGKNIQYF. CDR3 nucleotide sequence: TGTGAGGTCCCGGGACAGGGCAAAAACATTCAGTACTTC.

The CDR3 region is CASSQAGGLGNEQFF. The CDR3, as DNA: TGTGCCAGCAGTCAAGCGGGAGGTCTCGGCAATGAGCAGTTCTTC. The rearrangement uses TRBV6-2 or TRBV6-3 and TRBJ2-1, with 9 bases identical to TRBD2. The ends lost 5 bases at V and 6 bases at J; junction bases unmatched: 8. This CDR3 contains 15 residues. CDR1 is MNHEY and CDR2 is SVGEGT in the germline V gene.

CDR3 coding DNA: TGTGCCAGCAGTTTGGCTTACAGAACATACGAGCAGTACTTC. This codes for CASSLAYRTYEQYF. The chain employs TRBV28 and TRBJ2-7; D gene ambiguous. The CDR3 sequence is 14 residues long. Deletions cut 3 bases from V and 4 bases from J, with 13 bases between. Germline lookup yields CDR1 MDHEN and CDR2 SYDVKM.

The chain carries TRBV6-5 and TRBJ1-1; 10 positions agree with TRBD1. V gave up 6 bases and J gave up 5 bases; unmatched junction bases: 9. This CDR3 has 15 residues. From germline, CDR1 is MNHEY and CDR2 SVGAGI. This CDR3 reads CASSPGDRGNTEAFF. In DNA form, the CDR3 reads TGTGCCAGCAGCCCCGGGGACAGGGGTAATACTGAAGCTTTCTTT.

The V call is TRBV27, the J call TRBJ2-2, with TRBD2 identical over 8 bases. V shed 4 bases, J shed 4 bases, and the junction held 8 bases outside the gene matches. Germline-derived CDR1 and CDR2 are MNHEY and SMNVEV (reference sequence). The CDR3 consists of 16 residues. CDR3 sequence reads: CASSSTAGVVTGELFF. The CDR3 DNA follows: TGTGCCAGCAGTTCAACAGCGGGAGTGGTCACCGGGGAGCTGTTTTTT.

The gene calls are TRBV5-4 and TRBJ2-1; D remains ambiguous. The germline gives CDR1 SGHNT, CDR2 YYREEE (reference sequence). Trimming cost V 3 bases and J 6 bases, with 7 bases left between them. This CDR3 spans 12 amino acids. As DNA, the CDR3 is TGTGCCAGCAGCTCCCCATTCAATGAGCAGTTCTTC. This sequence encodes CASSSPFNEQFF.

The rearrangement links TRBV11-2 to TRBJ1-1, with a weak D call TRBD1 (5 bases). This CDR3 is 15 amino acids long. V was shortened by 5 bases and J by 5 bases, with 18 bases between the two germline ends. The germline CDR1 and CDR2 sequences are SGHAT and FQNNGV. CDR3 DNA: TGTGCCAGCAGCGCTTTGTCAACCCAGGGTACTGAAGCTTTCTTT. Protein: CASSALSTQGTEAFF.

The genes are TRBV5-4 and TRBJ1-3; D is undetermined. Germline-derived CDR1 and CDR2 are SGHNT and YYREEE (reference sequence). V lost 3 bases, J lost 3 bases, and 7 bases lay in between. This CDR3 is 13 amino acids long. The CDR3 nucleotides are TGTGCCAGCAGCTACAGAGATGGAAACACCATATATTTT. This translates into CASSYRDGNTIYF.

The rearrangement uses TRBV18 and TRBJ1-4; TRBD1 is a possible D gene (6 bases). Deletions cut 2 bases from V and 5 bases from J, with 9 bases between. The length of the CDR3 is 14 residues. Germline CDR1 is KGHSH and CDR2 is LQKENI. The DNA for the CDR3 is TGTGCCAGCTCACCAAGGGGGAACAATGAAAAACTGTTTTTT. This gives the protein CASSPRGNNEKLFF.

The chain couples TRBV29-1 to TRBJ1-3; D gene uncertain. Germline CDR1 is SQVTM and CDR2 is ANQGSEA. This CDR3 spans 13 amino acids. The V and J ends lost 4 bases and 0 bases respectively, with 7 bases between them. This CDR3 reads CSVGVNSGNTIYF. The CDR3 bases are TGCAGCGTTGGAGTGAACTCTGGAAACACCATATATTTT.

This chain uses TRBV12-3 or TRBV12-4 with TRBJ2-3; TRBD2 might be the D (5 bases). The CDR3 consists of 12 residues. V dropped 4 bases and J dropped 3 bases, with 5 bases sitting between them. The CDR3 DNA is TGTGCCAGCAGTTGGACTACAGATACGCAGTATTTT. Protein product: CASSWTTDTQYF.

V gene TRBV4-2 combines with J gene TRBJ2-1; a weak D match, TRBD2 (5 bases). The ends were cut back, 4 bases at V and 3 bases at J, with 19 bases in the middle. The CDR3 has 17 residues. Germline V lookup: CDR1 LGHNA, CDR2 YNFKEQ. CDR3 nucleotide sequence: TGTGCCAGCAGCCTACTTAGTGAGGGAGCCTACTACAATGAGCAGTTCTTC. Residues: CASSLLSEGAYYNEQFF.

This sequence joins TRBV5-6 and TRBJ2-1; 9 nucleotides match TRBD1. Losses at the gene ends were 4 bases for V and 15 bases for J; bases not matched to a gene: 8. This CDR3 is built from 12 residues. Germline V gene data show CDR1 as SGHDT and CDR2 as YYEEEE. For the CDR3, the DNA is TGTGCCAGCAGCAGAACAGGGGGCCCCGCGTTCTTC. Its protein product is CASSRTGGPAFF. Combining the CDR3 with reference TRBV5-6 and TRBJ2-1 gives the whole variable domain DAGVTQSPTHLIKTRGQQVTLRCSPKSGHDTVSWYQQALGQGPQFIFQYYEEEERQRGNFPDRFSGHQFPNYSSELNVNALLLGDSALYLCASSRTGGPAFFGPGTRLTVL.

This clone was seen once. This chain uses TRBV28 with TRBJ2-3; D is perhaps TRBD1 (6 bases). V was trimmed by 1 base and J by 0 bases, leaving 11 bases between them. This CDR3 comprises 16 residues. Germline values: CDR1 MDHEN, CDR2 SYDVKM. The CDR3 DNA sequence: TGTGCCAGCAGTTTATCGTGGCAGGGGAGCACAGATACGCAGTATTTT. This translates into CASSLSWQGSTDTQYF.

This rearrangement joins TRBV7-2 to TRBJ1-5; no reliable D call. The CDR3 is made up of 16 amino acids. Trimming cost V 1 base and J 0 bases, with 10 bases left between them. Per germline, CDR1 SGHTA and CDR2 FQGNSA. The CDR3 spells CASSLDFAVSNQPQHF. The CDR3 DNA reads TGTGCCAGCAGCTTAGATTTTGCGGTTAGCAATCAGCCCCAGCATTTT.

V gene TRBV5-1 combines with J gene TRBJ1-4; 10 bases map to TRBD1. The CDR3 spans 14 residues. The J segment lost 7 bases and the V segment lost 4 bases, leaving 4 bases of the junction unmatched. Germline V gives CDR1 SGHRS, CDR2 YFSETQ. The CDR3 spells CASSAGQGFEKLFF. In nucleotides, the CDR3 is TGCGCCAGCAGCGCGGGACAGGGGTTTGAAAAACTGTTTTTT.

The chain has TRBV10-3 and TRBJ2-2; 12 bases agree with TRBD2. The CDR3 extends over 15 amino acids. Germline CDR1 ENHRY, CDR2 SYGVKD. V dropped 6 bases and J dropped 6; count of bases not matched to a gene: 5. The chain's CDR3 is CAISRTSGTAGELFF. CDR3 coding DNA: TGTGCCATCAGCCGGACTAGCGGGACCGCCGGGGAGCTGTTTTTT.

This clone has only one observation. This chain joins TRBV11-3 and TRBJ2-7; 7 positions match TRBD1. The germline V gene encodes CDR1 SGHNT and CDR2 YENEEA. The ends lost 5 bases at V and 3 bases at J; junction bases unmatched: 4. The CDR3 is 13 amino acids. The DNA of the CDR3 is TGTGCCAGCAGCCGGGGACAGTACTACGAGCAGTACTTC. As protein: CASSRGQYYEQYF.

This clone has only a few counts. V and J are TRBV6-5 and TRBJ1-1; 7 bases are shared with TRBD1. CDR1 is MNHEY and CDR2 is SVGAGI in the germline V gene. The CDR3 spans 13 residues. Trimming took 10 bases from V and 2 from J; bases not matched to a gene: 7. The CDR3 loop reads CATKRGLNTEAFF. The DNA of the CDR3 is TGTGCCACCAAAAGGGGGCTCAACACTGAAGCTTTCTTT.

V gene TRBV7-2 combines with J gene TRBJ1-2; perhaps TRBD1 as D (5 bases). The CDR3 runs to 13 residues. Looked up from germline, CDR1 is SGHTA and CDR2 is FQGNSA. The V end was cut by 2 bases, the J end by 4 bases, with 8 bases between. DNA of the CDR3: TGTGCCAGCAGCTTAAGGCAGGGCTATGGCTACACCTTC. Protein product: CASSLRQGYGYTF.

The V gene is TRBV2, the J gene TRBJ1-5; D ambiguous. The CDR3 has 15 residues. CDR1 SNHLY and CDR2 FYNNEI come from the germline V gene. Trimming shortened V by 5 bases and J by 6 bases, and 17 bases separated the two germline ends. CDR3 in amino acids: CASSLSSQPAQPQHF. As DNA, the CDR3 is TGTGCCAGCAGTCTTTCTAGTCAACCAGCTCAGCCCCAGCATTTT.